The clone carrying this T cell receptor (beta chain) was counted many times. Its target is not known. Preparation of the TCRbeta library was carried out with unique molecular identifiers. TCRdb reprocessed the PCR reads with MiXCR, giving one entry per CDR3 protein. The sample shows 580,000 or so distinct CDR3 sequences, 20% to 25% of them seen only once. These data originate in a study of T-cell reconstitution after alpha-beta-depleted transplantation in children. Study-level results: At the one-year point after transplant, T-cell counts and TCRbeta diversity were found to come mostly from T cells that had been newly produced. Several hundred expanded graft clones reportedly were the source of alpha-beta T cells about two months after transplant.

This TCR came from a boy under two years old who had a stem cell transplant for acute myeloid leukemia, so the T cells may come from the graft donor. The sequences come from PBMCs, mostly from graft donor cells, collected 360 days after TCRalphabeta/CD19-depleted stem cell transplant.

This chain's CDR3 is CASGQVHSGANVLTF. The CDR3 nucleotides read TGTGCCTCGGGACAGGTACATTCTGGGGCCAACGTCCTGACTTTC. The rearrangement links TRBV6-1 to TRBJ2-6; 8 bases agree with TRBD1. V dropped 11 bases and J dropped 1; count of bases not matched to a gene: 7. The germline gives CDR1 MNHNS, CDR2 SASEGT. This CDR3 is built from 15 residues.